Each of the 27 T cell receptor beta chains below was sequenced from the same sample in a study of vaccination effects on CD4 cells after COVID-19. TCRdb's copy holds only in-frame clones and misses some; the assay was immunoSEQ multiplex PCR. The table has around 12,000 clones, roughly 73% seen once. Their specific antigens are unknown. Sequencing followed a ViraFEST assay step that expanded antigen-specific CD4+ T cells with viral peptide pools. Following culture for nine to ten days, CD4+ T cells were isolated. The infection with SARS-CoV-2 (confirmed by PCR) occurred in this person between March and December 2020. Every participant took two doses of the BNT162b2 or mRNA-1273 vaccine. The sequences come from CD4+ T cells from PBMCs cultured with HCoV-NL63 spike peptides, collected after COVID-19 vaccination. The source of these receptors is a human donor who had a prior SARS-CoV-2 infection.

The chain employs TRBV11-2 and TRBJ1-1; unclear D gene. Germline CDR1 is SGHAT and CDR2 is FQNNGV. Deletions cut 6 bases from V and 4 bases from J, with 15 bases between. The CDR3 consists of 14 residues. CDR3 amino acids: CASSYLMGSTEAFF. The CDR3 DNA is TGTGCCAGCAGTTACCTGATGGGTAGCACTGAAGCTTTCTTT.

The J gene is TRBJ2-1, the V gene TRBV5-4, with D tentatively TRBD2 (5 bases). The CDR3 totals 14 residues. V was cut by 5 bases and J by 0 bases, with 9 bases left in between. Germline V gene sequence: CDR1 SGHNT, CDR2 YYREEE (reference sequence). The CDR3 loop reads CASSRGFSYNEQFF. DNA of the CDR3: TGTGCCAGCAGTAGAGGGTTCTCCTACAATGAGCAGTTCTTC.

This chain links TRBV15 with TRBJ2-5; possible D gene TRBD1, 5 bases. Trimming pared 1 base from V and 5 bases from J, leaving 11 bases between. The CDR3 loop spans 14 amino acids. CDR1 and CDR2 (germline): LNHNV, YYDKDF (reference sequence). This CDR3 reads CATSRGGGSETQYF. The CDR3 DNA sequence: TGTGCCACCAGCAGAGGGGGCGGATCGGAGACCCAGTACTTC.

The chain links TRBV18 to TRBJ2-7, with D unclear. Germline CDR1 and CDR2: KGHSH and LQKENI. This CDR3 comprises 14 residues. V lost 5 bases, J lost 3 bases, and 14 bases lay in between. The CDR3 region is CASSESLMDYEQYF. CDR3 coding DNA: TGTGCCAGCTCAGAGAGCCTGATGGACTACGAGCAGTACTTC.

The J gene is TRBJ2-3, the V gene TRBV29-1; TRBD1 matches 8 bases. The CDR3 has 15 residues. In germline, CDR1 is SQVTM, CDR2 ANQGSEA. The V gene end was trimmed by 3 bases and the J gene end by 2 bases; junction bases not matched to a gene: 7. The CDR3 bases are TGCAGCGTTGACCCCGGGACAGGATCCACAGATACGCAGTATTTT. Translated: CSVDPGTGSTDTQYF.

This chain links TRBV7-2 with TRBJ2-1; D might be TRBD1 or TRBD2, each matching 5 bases. This CDR3 has 15 residues. CDR1 is SGHTA, CDR2 FQGNSA, per germline. Trimming shortened V by 1 base and J by 3 bases, and 10 bases separated the two germline ends. The CDR3 region is CASSLGGAIYNEQFF. CDR3 coding DNA: TGTGCCAGCAGCTTAGGAGGGGCCATCTACAATGAGCAGTTCTTC.

The chain has TRBV6-1 and TRBJ2-7; TRBD1 or TRBD2 may be the D gene (5 bases each). Trimming took 2 bases from V and 6 from J, leaving 20 bases between them. CDR1 MNHNS and CDR2 SASEGT come from the germline V gene. The CDR3 is 16 amino acids. DNA for the CDR3: TGTGCCAGCAGTGAATATGGGGACCCCCGGCAGAGCGAGCAGTACTTC. Its protein is CASSEYGDPRQSEQYF.

This clone appeared a single time. V gene TRBV6-2 or TRBV6-3 combines with J gene TRBJ1-5; the D is unclear. Trimming removed 6 bases at V and 9 bases at J, with 21 bases between. The CDR3 length is 15 residues. Germline CDR1 MNHEY, CDR2 SVGEGT. The CDR3 here is CASSLVSGVKGPQHF. Here the CDR3 DNA reads TGTGCCAGCAGCCTCGTTTCCGGGGTGAAGGGGCCCCAGCATTTT.

Here the CDR3 reads CATSGPRLRGRDDEQFF. DNA for the CDR3: TGTGCCACCAGTGGGCCCCGGCTCAGGGGGCGCGACGATGAGCAGTTCTTC. J is TRBJ2-1 and V is TRBV24-1, with 8 bases fitting TRBD1. This CDR3 is built from 17 residues. Unmatched junction bases numbered 16, after V lost 5 bases and J lost 8 bases. The germline CDR1 and CDR2 sequences are KGHDR and SFDVKD.

This chain connects TRBV3-1 (or the pseudogene TRBV3-2) to TRBJ1-2; 8 nucleotides agree with TRBD1. J gave up 8 bases and V 0 bases, and 5 bases lay outside the gene matches. CDR3 length: 14 amino acids. CDR1 and CDR2 (germline): LGHDT, YNNKEL (reference sequence). CDR3 DNA: TGTGCCAGCAGCCAAGATCCAGGGGGCCGGGGCTACACCTTC. As protein: CASSQDPGGRGYTF.

This clone appeared a few times. This chain uses TRBV7-3 with TRBJ2-3, with D uncertain. The V end lost 1 base, the J end lost 6 bases, and 8 bases lay between the germline ends. This CDR3 comprises 13 residues. Germline loops: CDR1 SGHTA, CDR2 FQGTGA. The CDR3 reads CASSLNGGDTQYF. In DNA form, the CDR3 reads TGTGCCAGCAGCTTAAATGGTGGTGATACGCAGTATTTT.

J is TRBJ1-2 and V is TRBV15; no clear D. This CDR3 contains 13 residues. Germline V gene sequence: CDR1 LNHNV, CDR2 YYDKDF (reference sequence). Trimming removed 1 base at V and 8 bases at J, with 11 bases between. Here the CDR3 reads CATSRGAGDGYTF. The CDR3 bases are TGTGCCACCAGCAGAGGGGCCGGAGACGGCTACACCTTC.

The chain has TRBV5-1 and TRBJ2-1; 8 nucleotides line up with TRBD2. This CDR3 has 17 residues. The germline V gene encodes CDR1 SGHRS and CDR2 YFSETQ. J lost 9 bases, V lost 3 bases, and 17 bases had no gene match. In nucleotides, the CDR3 is TGCGCCAGCAGCTCCTCGGGACTAGTCGACCTCGACGGTGAGCAGTTCTTC. Amino acids: CASSSSGLVDLDGEQFF. Full variable domain (rest looked up from reference TRBV5-1 and TRBJ2-1): KAGVTQTPRYLIKTRGQQVTLSCSPISGHRSVSWYQQTPGQGLQFLFEYFSETQRNKGNFPGRFSGRQFSNSRSEMNVSTLELGDSALYLCASSSSGLVDLDGEQFFGPGTRLTVL.

The J gene is TRBJ1-1, the V gene TRBV4-2; 8 bases match TRBD1. Germline V gene lookup returns CDR1 LGHNA and CDR2 YNFKEQ. Trimming removed 5 bases from V and 6 bases from J; junction bases left unmatched: 8. The CDR3 is 14 amino acids. CDR3 nucleotides: TGTGCCAGCAGCGTCCGGACAGGGAGGCCTGAAGCTTTCTTT. Translated: CASSVRTGRPEAFF.

The chain is built from TRBV21-1 and TRBJ1-2; TRBD1 is taken as the D call from the table, unchecked against the DNA. TRBV21-1 is a known pseudogene. The CDR3 totals 14 residues. CDR3 loop: CASNKGETGDGYTF. Written as DNA, the CDR3 is TGTGCCAGCAACAAGGGGGAAACAGGGGATGGCTACACCTTC.

This clone was seen once. This chain connects TRBV5-1 to TRBJ2-1; TRBD2 agrees at 12 bases. V dropped 1 base and J dropped 10; count of bases not matched to a gene: 6. Germline V gene data show CDR1 as SGHRS and CDR2 as YFSETQ. The CDR3 is 15 amino acids. The CDR3 reads CASSLTSGGLKEQFF. Here the CDR3 DNA reads TGCGCCAGCAGCTTGACTAGCGGGGGGTTGAAGGAGCAGTTCTTC.

The chain employs TRBV5-4 and TRBJ2-1; 9 bases align to TRBD2. With V trimmed by 0 bases and J by 8 bases, 6 bases remained unmatched. CDR1 and CDR2 from the germline V gene are SGHNT and YYREEE (reference sequence). The CDR3 runs 15 residues. CDR3 in amino acids: CASSLVAGAGDEQFF. The CDR3 region has the DNA TGTGCCAGCAGCTTGGTAGCGGGAGCGGGCGATGAGCAGTTCTTC.

The V call is TRBV25-1, the J call TRBJ1-6, with 9 bases that match TRBD1. Per germline, CDR1 MGHDK and CDR2 SYGVNS. The CDR3 is made up of 14 amino acids. The V and J ends lost 7 bases and 9 bases, in that order; junction bases with no gene match: 7. CDR3 in DNA: TGTGCCAGCATCCCCCGGGACAGGGTTTCACCCCTCCACTTT. It yields the protein CASIPRDRVSPLHF.

This clone was observed a handful of times. The chain combines TRBV2 with TRBJ1-5; TRBD1 is a possible D gene (5 bases). The germline gives CDR1 SNHLY, CDR2 FYNNEI. Trimming stripped 6 bases from V and 1 base from J, with 13 bases between. This CDR3 region has 15 residues. Here the CDR3 reads CASSSTAGSNQPQHF. The CDR3 coding sequence is TGTGCCAGCAGCTCAACGGCAGGGAGCAATCAGCCCCAGCATTTT.

This chain links TRBV3-1 (or the pseudogene TRBV3-2) with TRBJ1-2; 7 bases are a match to TRBD1. The CDR3 has 14 amino acids. Germline loops: CDR1 LGHDT, CDR2 YNNKEL (reference sequence). V was pared by 4 bases and J by 5 bases, with 7 bases of the junction left unmatched. The CDR3: CASSLMTGIYGYTF. The CDR3 DNA reads as TGTGCCAGCAGCCTGATGACAGGGATATATGGCTACACCTTC.

The gene calls are TRBV11-2 and TRBJ1-6; D unresolved. Germline CDR1 SGHAT, CDR2 FQNNGV. Deletions cut 0 bases from V and 0 bases from J, with 6 bases between. This CDR3 comprises 16 residues. DNA of the CDR3: TGTGCCAGCAGCTTAGATAGCAGCTCCTATAATTCACCCCTCCACTTT. Translating it yields CASSLDSSSYNSPLHF.

J is TRBJ2-1 and V is TRBV2; D is undetermined. V shed 4 bases and J shed 7 bases, with 14 bases lying between them. Germline V gene data show CDR1 as SNHLY and CDR2 as FYNNEI. CDR3 length: 14 residues. The CDR3 is CASSGFGSSNEQFF. DNA for the CDR3: TGTGCCAGCAGTGGGTTTGGCTCCAGTAATGAGCAGTTCTTC.

For the CDR3, the DNA is TGTGCCAGCAGTTTAAAGGGCCCGACAGGGAGTGGCAATCAGCCCCAGCATTTT. It translates to CASSLKGPTGSGNQPQHF. The chain has TRBV27 and TRBJ1-5, with TRBD1 identical over 7 bases. CDR3 length equals 18 residues. CDR1 MNHEY and CDR2 SMNVEV come from the germline V gene (reference sequence). The trim removed 2 bases at V and 2 bases at J, leaving 12 bases unmatched.

The chain employs TRBV7-9 and TRBJ1-6, with D maybe TRBD1 (6 bases). V was cut by 3 bases and J by 11 bases, with 11 bases left in between. The CDR3 totals 13 residues. Per the germline V gene, CDR1 is SEHNR and CDR2 is FQNEAQ (reference sequence). The CDR3 DNA is TGTGCCAGCAGCTTTGAGACAGGAACACCCCTCCACTTT. Translated: CASSFETGTPLHF.

The chain employs TRBV3-1 (or the pseudogene TRBV3-2) and TRBJ1-2; maybe TRBD1 (5 bases). Between the trimmed V and J ends, which lost 1 base and 6 bases, there was a span of 18 bases. Looked up from germline, CDR1 is LGHDT and CDR2 is YNNKEL (reference sequence). The CDR3 runs to 16 residues. The CDR3: CASSQVGGAGVDGYTF. Written as DNA, the CDR3 is TGTGCCAGCAGCCAAGTGGGCGGGGCGGGAGTAGATGGCTACACCTTC.

This chain joins TRBV5-6 and TRBJ1-1; D call uncertain. V dropped 2 bases and J dropped 4 bases, with 15 bases sitting between them. The CDR3 runs 15 residues. Germline V gene data show CDR1 as SGHDT and CDR2 as YYEEEE. The CDR3: CASSFQVVLGTEAFF. The CDR3 DNA follows: TGTGCCAGCAGCTTCCAGGTAGTCCTGGGCACTGAAGCTTTCTTT. Looking up the rest from reference TRBV5-6 and TRBJ1-1 gives the full variable domain: DAGVTQSPTHLIKTRGQQVTLRCSPKSGHDTVSWYQQALGQGPQFIFQYYEEEERQRGNFPDRFSGHQFPNYSSELNVNALLLGDSALYLCASSFQVVLGTEAFFGQGTRLTVV.

This rearrangement joins TRBV5-1 to TRBJ1-6; D unresolved. The CDR3 runs to 15 residues. V was trimmed by 4 bases and J by 6 bases, leaving 14 bases between them. CDR1 SGHRS and CDR2 YFSETQ come from the germline V gene. This CDR3 is CASSVSTSGNSPLHF. The CDR3 bases are TGCGCCAGCAGCGTATCGACCTCGGGTAATTCACCCCTCCACTTT.